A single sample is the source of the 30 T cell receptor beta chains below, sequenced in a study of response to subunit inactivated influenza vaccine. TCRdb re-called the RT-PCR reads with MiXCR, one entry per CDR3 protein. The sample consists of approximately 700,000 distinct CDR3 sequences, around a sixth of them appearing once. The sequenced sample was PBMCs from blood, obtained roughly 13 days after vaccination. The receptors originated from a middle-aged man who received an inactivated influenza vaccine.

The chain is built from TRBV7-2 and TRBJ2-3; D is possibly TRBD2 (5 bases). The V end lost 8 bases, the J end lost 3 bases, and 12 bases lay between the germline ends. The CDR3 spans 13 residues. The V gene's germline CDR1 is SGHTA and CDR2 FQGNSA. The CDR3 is CASGPGSTDTQYF. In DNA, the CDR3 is TGTGCCAGCGGTCCGGGGAGTACAGATACGCAGTATTTT.

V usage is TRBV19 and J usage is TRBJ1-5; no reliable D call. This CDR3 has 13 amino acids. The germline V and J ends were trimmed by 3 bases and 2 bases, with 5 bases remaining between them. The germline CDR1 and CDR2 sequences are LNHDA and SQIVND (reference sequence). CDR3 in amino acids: CASSILGNQPQHF. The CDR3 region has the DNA TGTGCCAGTAGTATTTTGGGCAATCAGCCCCAGCATTTT.

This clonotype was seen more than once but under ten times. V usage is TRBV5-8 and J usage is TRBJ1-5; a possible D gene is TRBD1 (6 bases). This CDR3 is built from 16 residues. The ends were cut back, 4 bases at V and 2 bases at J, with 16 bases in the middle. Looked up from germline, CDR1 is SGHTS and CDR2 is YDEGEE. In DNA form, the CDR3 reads TGTGCCAGCAGCACCCGAGGGACACGGGGCAATCAGCCCCAGCATTTT. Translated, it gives CASSTRGTRGNQPQHF.

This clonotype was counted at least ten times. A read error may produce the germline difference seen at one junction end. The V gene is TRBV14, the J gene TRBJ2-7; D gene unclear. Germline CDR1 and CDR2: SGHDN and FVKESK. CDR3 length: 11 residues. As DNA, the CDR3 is TGTGCCAGCAGCCAATCCTCCGAGCAGTACTTC. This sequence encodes CASSQSSEQYF.

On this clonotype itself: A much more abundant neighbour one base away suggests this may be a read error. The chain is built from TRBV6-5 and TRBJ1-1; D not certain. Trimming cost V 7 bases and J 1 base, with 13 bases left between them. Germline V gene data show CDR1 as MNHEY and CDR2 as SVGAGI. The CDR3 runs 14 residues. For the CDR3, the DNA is TGTGCCAGCAATTTTCGGACCGAGAACACTGAAGCTTTCTTT. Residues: CASNFRTENTEAFF.

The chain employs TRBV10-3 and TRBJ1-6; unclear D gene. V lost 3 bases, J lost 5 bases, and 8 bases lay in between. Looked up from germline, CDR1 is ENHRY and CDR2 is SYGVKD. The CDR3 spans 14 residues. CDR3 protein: CAISDGSNNSPLHF. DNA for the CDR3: TGTGCCATCAGTGATGGCAGCAATAATTCACCCCTCCACTTT.

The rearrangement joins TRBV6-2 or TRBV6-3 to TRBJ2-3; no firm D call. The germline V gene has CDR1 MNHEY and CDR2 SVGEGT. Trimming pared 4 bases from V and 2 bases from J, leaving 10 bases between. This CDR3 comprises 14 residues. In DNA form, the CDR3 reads TGTGCCAGCAGTTGGGTCTACCACACAGATACGCAGTATTTT. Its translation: CASSWVYHTDTQYF.

Here the CDR3 reads CASSGLGLATDTQYF. As DNA, the CDR3 is TGTGCCAGCAGCGGACTCGGACTAGCAACAGATACGCAGTATTTT. The V call is TRBV6-1, the J call TRBJ2-3; 8 nucleotides agree with TRBD2. Germline assignment: CDR1 MNHNS and CDR2 SASEGT. Germline trimming cut 6 bases from V and 3 bases from J; bases unmatched to any gene: 8. The CDR3 covers 15 residues.

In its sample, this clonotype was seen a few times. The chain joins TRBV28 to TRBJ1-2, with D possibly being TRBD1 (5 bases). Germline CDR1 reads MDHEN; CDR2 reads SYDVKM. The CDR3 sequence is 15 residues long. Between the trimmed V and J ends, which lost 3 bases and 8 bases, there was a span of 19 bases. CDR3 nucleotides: TGTGCCAGCAGTTTCGGGGCGGACTCTCTGAGGGGCTACACCTTC. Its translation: CASSFGADSLRGYTF.

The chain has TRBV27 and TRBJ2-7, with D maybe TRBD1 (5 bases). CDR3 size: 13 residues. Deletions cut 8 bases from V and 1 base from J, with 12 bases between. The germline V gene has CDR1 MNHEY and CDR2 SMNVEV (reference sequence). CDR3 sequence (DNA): TGTGCCAGCGGCAGGGCTCCGTCCTACGAGCAGTACTTC. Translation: CASGRAPSYEQYF.

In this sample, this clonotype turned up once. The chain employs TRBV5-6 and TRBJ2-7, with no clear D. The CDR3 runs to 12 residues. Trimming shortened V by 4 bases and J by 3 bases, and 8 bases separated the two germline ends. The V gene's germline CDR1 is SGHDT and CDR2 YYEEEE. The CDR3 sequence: CASSRAHYEQYF. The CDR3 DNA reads TGTGCCAGCAGCCGGGCCCACTACGAGCAGTACTTC.

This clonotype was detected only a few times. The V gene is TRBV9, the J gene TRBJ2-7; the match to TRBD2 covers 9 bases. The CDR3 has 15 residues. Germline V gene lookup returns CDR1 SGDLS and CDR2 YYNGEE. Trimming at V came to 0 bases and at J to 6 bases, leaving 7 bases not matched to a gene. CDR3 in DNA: TGTGCCAGCAGCGTAGCTGGTAGCGGGAGTCCCGAGCAGTACTTC. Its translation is CASSVAGSGSPEQYF.

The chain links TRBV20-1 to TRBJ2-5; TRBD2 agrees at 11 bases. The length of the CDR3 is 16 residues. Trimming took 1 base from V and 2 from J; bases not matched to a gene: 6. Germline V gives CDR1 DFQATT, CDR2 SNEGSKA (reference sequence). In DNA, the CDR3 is TGCAGTGCTAGAGGTGTGGGACTAGCGGAACAAGAGACCCAGTACTTC. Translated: CSARGVGLAEQETQYF.

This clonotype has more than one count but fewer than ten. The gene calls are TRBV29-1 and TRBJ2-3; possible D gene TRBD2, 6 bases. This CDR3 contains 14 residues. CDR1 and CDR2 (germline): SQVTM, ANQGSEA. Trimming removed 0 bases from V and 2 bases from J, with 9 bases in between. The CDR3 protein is CSVEDGTHTDTQYF. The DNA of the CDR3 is TGCAGCGTTGAAGACGGGACTCACACAGATACGCAGTATTTT.

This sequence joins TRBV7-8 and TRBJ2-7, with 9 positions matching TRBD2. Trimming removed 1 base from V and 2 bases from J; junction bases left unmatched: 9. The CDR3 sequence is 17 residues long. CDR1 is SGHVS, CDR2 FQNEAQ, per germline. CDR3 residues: CASSLEGGASGTYEQYF. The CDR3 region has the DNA TGTGCCAGCAGCTTAGAGGGCGGGGCTAGCGGGACCTACGAGCAGTACTTC. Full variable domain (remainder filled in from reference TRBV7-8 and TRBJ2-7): GAGVSQSPRYKVAKRGQDVALRCDPISGHVSLFWYQQALGQGPEFLTYFQNEAQLDKSGLPSDRFFAERPEGSVSTLKIQRTQQEDSAVYLCASSLEGGASGTYEQYFGPGTRLTVT.

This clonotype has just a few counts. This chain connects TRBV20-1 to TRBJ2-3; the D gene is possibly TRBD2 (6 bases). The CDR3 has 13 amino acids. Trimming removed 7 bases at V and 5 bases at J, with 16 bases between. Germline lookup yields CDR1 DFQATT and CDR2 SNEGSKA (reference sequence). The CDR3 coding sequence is TGCAGTGTCATAGCGGAGGTGGGAGATACGCAGTATTTT. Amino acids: CSVIAEVGDTQYF.

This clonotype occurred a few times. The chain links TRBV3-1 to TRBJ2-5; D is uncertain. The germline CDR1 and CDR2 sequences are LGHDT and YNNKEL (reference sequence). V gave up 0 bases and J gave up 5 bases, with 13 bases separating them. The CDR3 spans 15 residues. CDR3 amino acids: CASSQDSNGIETQYF. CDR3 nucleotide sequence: TGTGCCAGCAGCCAAGACAGTAACGGAATTGAGACCCAGTACTTC.

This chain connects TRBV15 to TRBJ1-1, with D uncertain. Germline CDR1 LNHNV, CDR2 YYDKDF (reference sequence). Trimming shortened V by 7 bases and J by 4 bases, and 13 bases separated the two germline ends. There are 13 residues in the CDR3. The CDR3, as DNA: TGTGCCACCACCAACGGACTTACCACTGAAGCTTTCTTT. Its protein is CATTNGLTTEAFF.

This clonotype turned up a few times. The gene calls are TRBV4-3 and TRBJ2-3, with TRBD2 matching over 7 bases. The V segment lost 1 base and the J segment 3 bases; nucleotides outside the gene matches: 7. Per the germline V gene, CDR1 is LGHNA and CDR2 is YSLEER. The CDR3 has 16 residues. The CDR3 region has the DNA TGCGCCAGCAGCCAAGTGGGGCGGGGGAGGACAGATACGCAGTATTTT. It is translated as CASSQVGRGRTDTQYF.

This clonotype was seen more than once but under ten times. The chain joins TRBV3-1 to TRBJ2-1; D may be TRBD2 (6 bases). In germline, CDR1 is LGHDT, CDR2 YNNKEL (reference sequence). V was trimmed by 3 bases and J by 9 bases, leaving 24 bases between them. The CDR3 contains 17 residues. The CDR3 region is CASSHRVWSGYAPEQFF. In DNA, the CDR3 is TGTGCCAGCAGCCATAGGGTGTGGAGCGGGTATGCCCCTGAGCAGTTCTTC.

The CDR3 is CASSPYKTPSGANVLTF. The CDR3 DNA sequence: TGTGCCAGCAGCCCGTACAAGACTCCTTCCGGGGCCAACGTCCTGACTTTC. This sequence joins TRBV11-2 and TRBJ2-6; D not certain. V lost 5 bases and J lost 4, with 18 bases in between. The CDR3 covers 17 residues. Germline CDR1 SGHAT, CDR2 FQNNGV.

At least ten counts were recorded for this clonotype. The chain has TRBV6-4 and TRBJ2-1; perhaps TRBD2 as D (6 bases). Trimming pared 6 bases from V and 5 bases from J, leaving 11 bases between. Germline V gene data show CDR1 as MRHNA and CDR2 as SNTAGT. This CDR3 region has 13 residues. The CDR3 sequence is CASSRDFNNEQFF. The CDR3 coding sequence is TGTGCCAGCAGCCGGGACTTTAACAATGAGCAGTTCTTC.

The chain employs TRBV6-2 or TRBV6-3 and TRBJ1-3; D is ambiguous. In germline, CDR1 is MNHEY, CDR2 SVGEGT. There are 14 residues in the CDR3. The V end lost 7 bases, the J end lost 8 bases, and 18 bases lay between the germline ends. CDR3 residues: CASTPLVPTDTIYF. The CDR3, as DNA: TGTGCCAGCACCCCCTTGGTACCGACGGACACCATATATTTT.

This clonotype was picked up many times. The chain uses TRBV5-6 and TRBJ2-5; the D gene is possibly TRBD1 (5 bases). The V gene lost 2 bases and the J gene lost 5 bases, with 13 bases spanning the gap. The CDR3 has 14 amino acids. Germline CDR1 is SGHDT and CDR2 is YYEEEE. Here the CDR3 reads CASSFGRGTETQYF. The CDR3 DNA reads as TGTGCCAGCAGCTTTGGAAGGGGAACGGAGACCCAGTACTTC.

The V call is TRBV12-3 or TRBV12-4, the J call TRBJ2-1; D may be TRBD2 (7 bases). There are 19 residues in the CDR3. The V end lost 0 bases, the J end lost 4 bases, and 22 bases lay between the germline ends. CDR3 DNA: TGTGCCAGCAGTTTAGCACGGGCAGTCCGGGGGGCCGCTTACAATGAGCAGTTCTTC. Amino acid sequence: CASSLARAVRGAAYNEQFF.

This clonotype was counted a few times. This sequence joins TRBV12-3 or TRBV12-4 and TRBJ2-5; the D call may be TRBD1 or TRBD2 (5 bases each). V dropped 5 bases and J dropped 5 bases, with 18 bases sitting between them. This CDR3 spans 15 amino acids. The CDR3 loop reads CASSTGTPEGETQYF. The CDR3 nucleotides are TGTGCCAGCAGTACCGGGACCCCCGAGGGGGAGACCCAGTACTTC.

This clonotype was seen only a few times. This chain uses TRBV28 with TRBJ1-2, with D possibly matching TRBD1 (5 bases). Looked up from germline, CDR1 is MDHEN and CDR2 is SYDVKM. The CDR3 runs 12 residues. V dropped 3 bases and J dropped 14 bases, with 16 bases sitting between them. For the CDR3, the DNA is TGTGCCAGCAGTTTGGGACGACGCGGTTGGACCTTC. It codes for CASSLGRRGWTF.

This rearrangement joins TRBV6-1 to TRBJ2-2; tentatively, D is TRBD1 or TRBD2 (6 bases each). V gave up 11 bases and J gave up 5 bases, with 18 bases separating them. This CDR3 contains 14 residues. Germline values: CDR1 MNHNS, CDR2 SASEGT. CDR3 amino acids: CAGKEGGRTGELFF. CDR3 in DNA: TGTGCCGGGAAAGAGGGGGGACGGACCGGGGAGCTGTTTTTT.

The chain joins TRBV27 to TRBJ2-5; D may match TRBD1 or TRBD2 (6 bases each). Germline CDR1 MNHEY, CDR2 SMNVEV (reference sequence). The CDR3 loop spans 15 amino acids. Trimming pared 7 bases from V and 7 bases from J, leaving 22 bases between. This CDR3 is CASNPSLGGRGTQYF. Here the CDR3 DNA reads TGTGCCAGCAATCCAAGCCTGGGGGGCAGAGGGACCCAGTACTTC.

The CDR3 region has the DNA TGTGCCAGCAGTTTAGGTCCACAGTCGAGGAATGGCTACACCTTC. Encoded protein: CASSLGPQSRNGYTF. The V and J genes are TRBV12-3 or TRBV12-4 and TRBJ1-2, with D hard to call. V was cut by 1 base and J by 6 bases, with 15 bases left in between. The CDR3 has 15 amino acids.